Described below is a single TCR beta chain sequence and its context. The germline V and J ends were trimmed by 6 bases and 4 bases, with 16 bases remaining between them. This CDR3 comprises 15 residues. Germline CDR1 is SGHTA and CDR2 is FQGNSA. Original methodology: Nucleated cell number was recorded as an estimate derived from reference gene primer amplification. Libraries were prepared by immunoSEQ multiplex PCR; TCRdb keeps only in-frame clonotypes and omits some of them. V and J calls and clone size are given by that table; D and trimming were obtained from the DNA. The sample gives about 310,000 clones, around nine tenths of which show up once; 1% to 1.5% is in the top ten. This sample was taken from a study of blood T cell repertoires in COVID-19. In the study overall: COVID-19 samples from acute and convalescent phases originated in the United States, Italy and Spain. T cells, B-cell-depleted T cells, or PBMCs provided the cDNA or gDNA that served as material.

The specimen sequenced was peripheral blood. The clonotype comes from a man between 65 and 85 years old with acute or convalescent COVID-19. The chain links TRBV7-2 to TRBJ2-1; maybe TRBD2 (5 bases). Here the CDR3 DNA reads TGTGCCAGCAGTTCTCTCGGGGTCATGTACAATGAGCAGTTCTTC. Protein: CASSSLGVMYNEQFF.